Sequencing of this T cell receptor beta chain was carried out in a study of shared clonotypes between healthy human individuals (dated by TCRdb to 2020 to 2021). Broadly, across the study: The cohort comprised two women and three men aged 18 to 49 years. To increase sequencing depth and limit assay-specific biases, TCR repertoire library preparation and sequencing were carried out by different laboratories using diverse techniques. Blood TCR repertoires of five healthy adults were deeply sequenced to estimate repertoire size and the extent of clonotype sharing between individuals. Per donor, leukapheresis produced somewhere between about 0.8 and 9 billion PBMCs. For each donor, three plates each were used for CD4 naive and CD4 memory, two plates were used for CD8 naive, and one plate was used for CD8 memory. What the work shows at the level of the full study, not this receptor alone: Sampling was restricted to blood, and TCR repertoires in tissues likely differ from the TCR repertoires found in blood. Estimated clonotype richness was generally larger for naive than for memory subsets. Compared with non-shared clonotypes, the clonotypes found in all four sorted-subset donors had higher generation probabilities. Across a handful of donors, roughly 5.4% of naive CD4, 3% to 3.5% of naive CD8, 2.3% of memory CD4, and roughly 0.41% of memory CD8 clonotypes were shared. Because the study included a small number of donors, the genetic and exposure-history diversity represented was limited. Rarefaction of sorted-subset datasets indicated incomplete sequencing despite the large sequencing depth. Pairwise subsampling led to the expectation that sequencing depth would affect the degree of clonotype sharing among donors.

CD8 naive samples were CD45RO-negative cells positively selected for CCR7, giving a CD45RA+CCR7+ population that excluded TemRA cells. The donors were healthy, HIV-negative adults with no recently reported acute infections or vaccinations. Every donor was a Caucasian adult residing in Nashville, Tennessee, USA. After blood collection by leukapheresis, PBMCs were isolated using Ficoll-Histopaque density gradient centrifugation and then cryopreserved in the vapor phase of liquid nitrogen. Purity and quantity of every magnetically sorted T cell population were checked by analytical flow cytometry. From each sorted fraction, genomic DNA was isolated and quantified by UV absorbance on a Nanodrop 2000c. In regard to this clone: No cognate antigen has been identified for it. No much larger clone is present one base from it, and per-base qualities are unavailable. This sample includes further DNA sequences coding for the same CDR3.

Using the deep immunoSEQ assay, TCR CDR3 regions were amplified from genomic DNA by multiplex PCR. Genomic DNA extracted from each cell subset was distributed evenly over all wells of several immunoSEQ 96-well plates, and each plate served as one replicate. For sorted subsets, each replicate PCR was loaded with 200 ng genomic DNA, equivalent to approximately 33,000 T cell genomes. Purified libraries were quantified with a Qubit 3.0 fluorometer, sized on a Bioanalyzer 2100, and re-quantified with the KAPA Library Quantification kit. A separate single-read 150-cycle Illumina NextSeq 550 flow cell was used to sequence each immunoSEQ 96-well plate. From the authors' description of their analysis: Because the immunoSEQ output included only junctional sequences and no quality scores, the filtering could not be the same as the filtering used for full-length reads. To assign V/J genes and CDR3, sequences were annotated against IMGT germline references using PyIR, a Python wrapper for IgBLAST v1.9. Reads with weak V/J assignments (E-value above 1e-6), missing CDR3, stop codons, out-of-frame junctions, or ambiguous translated residues were removed. A V3J clonotype was defined by an identical inferred V gene, J gene, and CDR3 amino acid sequence. To compute the percentage overlap between repertoires, the number of shared unique clonotypes was divided by the size of the smaller repertoire. Three approaches were used to assess repertoire richness: RTK rarefaction, the Chao1 estimator, and Recon v2.1 estimates of unobserved clonotypes. OLGA was used to compute generation probabilities for all TCRbeta clonotypes that the gDNA method yielded from several donors. Drawn from immuneACCESS, this table holds only the in-frame rearrangements with V and J called that TCRdb kept. Clones are partly lost; checked studies trace under half to an unresolved V gene and leave the rest unexplained. Clone size and V and J calls were adopted from that table, with D and trimming inferred from the DNA. For this sample there are roughly 2,000,000 clones; roughly 95% appear just once. Roughly 1.7% of the sample lies in the top ten.

V lost 3 bases and J lost 3 bases, and the count of bases not matched to a germline gene is 4. The CDR3, cysteine through phenylalanine, is 14 amino acids long. The entry retains the CDR3 DNA only, 42 bases that are in frame from base 1. Based on the germline V gene, the CDR1 and CDR2 sequences are SGHDT and YYEEEE. The rearrangement combines TRBV5-6 with TRBJ2-3; 7 bases in the junction line up with TRBD1. The specimen sequenced was naive CD8+ T cells from PBMCs. Read against the paper, the sample's cell subset or site label means: CD45RA+CCR7+. The receptor comes from a man in his late teens or twenties in good health. Some clones in this sample may be carry-over from other donors' samples. The nucleotides are TGTGCCAGCAGCTCCGACAGGGAAACAGATACGCAGTATTTT. The resulting protein is CASSSDRETDTQYF.